The rows below give T cell receptor beta chains drawn from one sample of a study of blood T cell repertoires in COVID-19. Repertoires were generated with immunoSEQ multiplex PCR, while TCRdb's copy carries only in-frame clones and drops some. The repertoire holds under 300,000 clones, with approximately 80% as singletons. The sequenced sample consisted of peripheral blood. The receptors here all came from a woman aged 55 to 70 with active or convalescent COVID-19. The CDR3 runs from the conserved cysteine through the conserved F or W. The D gene is left open where the match is weak. Size is stated for part of the rows, as once, few or many counts, or as a class when the clone is expanded.

v_gene: TRBV10-3
d_gene: TRBD1
j_gene: TRBJ1-4
abundance: NA
CDR3aa: CAVSGTANEKLFF
CDR3nt: TGTGCCGTCTCCGGGACAGCTAATGAAAAACTGTTTTTT

v_gene: TRBV11-2
d_gene: NA
j_gene: TRBJ2-7
abundance: NA
CDR3aa: CASSFLRGYEQYF
CDR3nt: TGTGCCAGCAGCTTTCTCCGCGGCTACGAGCAGTACTTC

v_gene: TRBV9
d_gene: NA
j_gene: TRBJ1-1
abundance: NA
CDR3aa: CASSYSGSNFLNTEAFF
CDR3nt: TGTGCCAGCAGCTATTCCGGGTCAAATTTCTTAAACACTGAAGCTTTCTTT

v_gene: TRBV6-6
d_gene: NA
j_gene: TRBJ2-1
abundance: NA
CDR3aa: CASSMGDGKYEQFF
CDR3nt: TGTGCCAGCAGCATGGGAGATGGCAAGTATGAGCAGTTCTTC

v_gene: TRBV19
d_gene: NA
j_gene: TRBJ1-6
abundance: NA
CDR3aa: CASSRTNRVGENSPLHF
CDR3nt: TGTGCCAGTAGTAGGACAAACAGGGTTGGAGAGAATTCACCCCTCCACTTT

v_gene: TRBV19
d_gene: TRBD2
j_gene: TRBJ2-1
abundance: NA
CDR3aa: CASSPRRGGFDNEQFF
CDR3nt: TGTGCCAGTAGTCCCCGGCGGGGGGGCTTCGACAATGAGCAGTTCTTC

v_gene: TRBV19
d_gene: NA
j_gene: TRBJ2-6
abundance: NA
CDR3aa: CASSTSGANVLTF
CDR3nt: TGTGCCAGTAGTACTAGTGGGGCCAACGTCCTGACTTTC

v_gene: TRBV21-1
d_gene: NA
j_gene: TRBJ1-1
abundance: NA
CDR3aa: CASSNLQGVTEAFF
CDR3nt: TGTGCCAGCAGCAATCTACAGGGGGTTACTGAAGCTTTCTTT

v_gene: TRBV18
d_gene: TRBD1
j_gene: TRBJ1-6
abundance: NA
CDR3aa: CASSPFLRGDNSPLHF
CDR3nt: TGTGCCAGCTCACCATTTCTCAGGGGGGATAATTCACCCCTCCACTTT

v_gene: TRBV18
d_gene: TRBD1
j_gene: TRBJ1-3
abundance: NA
CDR3aa: CASSADRASGNTIYF
CDR3nt: TGTGCCAGCTCAGCGGACAGGGCAAGTGGAAACACCATATATTTT

v_gene: TRBV4-2
d_gene: TRBD1
j_gene: TRBJ1-3
abundance: NA
CDR3aa: CASSRDRVPGNTIYF
CDR3nt: TGTGCCAGCAGCCGGGACAGGGTGCCTGGAAACACCATATATTTT

v_gene: TRBV7-2
d_gene: TRBD2
j_gene: TRBJ2-3
abundance: NA
CDR3aa: CASSLEGGSGGGTDTQYF
CDR3nt: TGTGCCAGCAGCTTAGAAGGTGGTAGCGGGGGGGGCACAGATACGCAGTATTTT

v_gene: TRBV30
d_gene: TRBD1
j_gene: TRBJ1-2
abundance: NA
CDR3aa: CAWTGTGEAYGYTF
CDR3nt: TGTGCCTGGACTGGGACAGGGGAGGCGTATGGCTACACCTTC

v_gene: TRBV9
d_gene: TRBD2
j_gene: TRBJ2-7
abundance: NA
CDR3aa: CASSVAPTSGGPYEQYF
CDR3nt: TGTGCCAGCAGCGTAGCCCCGACTAGCGGGGGACCCTACGAGCAGTACTTC

v_gene: TRBV5-8
d_gene: TRBD1
j_gene: TRBJ1-2
abundance: NA
CDR3aa: CASSIHRDSYGYTF
CDR3nt: TGTGCCAGCAGCATTCACCGGGACAGCTATGGCTACACCTTC

v_gene: TRBV10-3
d_gene: NA
j_gene: TRBJ1-6
abundance: NA
CDR3aa: CAISPLAAGDNSPLHF
CDR3nt: TGTGCCATCAGTCCTTTGGCGGCAGGGGATAATTCACCCCTCCACTTT

v_gene: TRBV5-1
d_gene: NA
j_gene: TRBJ1-6
abundance: NA
CDR3aa: CASSDMEGYNSPLHF
CDR3nt: TGCGCCAGCAGCGATATGGAGGGCTATAATTCACCCCTCCACTTT

v_gene: TRBV4-1
d_gene: TRBD2
j_gene: TRBJ2-4
abundance: NA
CDR3aa: CASSQGLAGGRAKNIQYF
CDR3nt: TGCGCCAGCAGCCAAGGACTAGCGGGGGGCCGTGCCAAAAACATTCAGTACTTC

v_gene: TRBV4-2
d_gene: NA
j_gene: TRBJ1-1
abundance: few
CDR3aa: CASSQGGGQAFF
CDR3nt: TGTGCCAGCAGCCAAGGAGGCGGGCAAGCTTTCTTT

v_gene: TRBV27
d_gene: NA
j_gene: TRBJ1-1
abundance: NA
CDR3aa: CASSASTGTEAFF
CDR3nt: TGTGCCAGCAGTGCCAGTACAGGGACTGAAGCTTTCTTT

v_gene: TRBV15
d_gene: NA
j_gene: TRBJ1-3
abundance: NA
CDR3aa: CATSRDRFSGNTIYF
CDR3nt: TGTGCCACCAGCAGAGACAGGTTCTCTGGAAACACCATATATTTT

v_gene: TRBV3-1/TRBV3-2
d_gene: TRBD1
j_gene: TRBJ1-1
abundance: NA
CDR3aa: CASRGRPGGSEAFF
CDR3nt: TGTGCCAGCAGGGGGAGACCAGGGGGAAGTGAAGCTTTCTTT

v_gene: TRBV5-4
d_gene: NA
j_gene: TRBJ2-7
abundance: NA
CDR3aa: CASTSGTSLYEQYF
CDR3nt: TGTGCCAGCACCTCCGGGACTTCCCTCTACGAGCAGTACTTC

v_gene: TRBV30
d_gene: NA
j_gene: TRBJ1-1
abundance: NA
CDR3aa: CAWSVRSEAFF
CDR3nt: TGTGCCTGGAGTGTACGGTCTGAAGCTTTCTTT

v_gene: TRBV6-5
d_gene: NA
j_gene: TRBJ2-3
abundance: NA
CDR3aa: CASRTGATDTQYF
CDR3nt: TGTGCCAGCAGGACAGGAGCCACAGATACGCAGTATTTT

v_gene: TRBV5-1
d_gene: NA
j_gene: TRBJ2-2
abundance: NA
CDR3aa: CASSLSTRTNTGELFF
CDR3nt: TGCGCCAGCAGCCTCTCGACTAGGACGAACACCGGGGAGCTGTTTTTT

v_gene: TRBV5-1
d_gene: NA
j_gene: TRBJ1-1
abundance: NA
CDR3aa: CASSLSPGVNTEAFF
CDR3nt: TGCGCCAGCAGCTTGTCGCCAGGGGTGAACACTGAAGCTTTCTTT

v_gene: TRBV7-8
d_gene: TRBD1
j_gene: TRBJ2-1
abundance: few
CDR3aa: CASSLATGVNEQFF
CDR3nt: TGTGCCAGCAGCTTAGCTACAGGGGTGAATGAGCAGTTCTTC

v_gene: TRBV14
d_gene: NA
j_gene: TRBJ2-5
abundance: NA
CDR3aa: CASSQDPRMAETQYF
CDR3nt: TGTGCCAGCAGCCAAGATCCCAGGATGGCGGAGACCCAGTACTTC

v_gene: TRBV7-9
d_gene: TRBD1
j_gene: TRBJ1-2
abundance: few
CDR3aa: CASSPGQGRDYGYTF
CDR3nt: TGTGCCAGCAGCCCAGGACAGGGGCGAGACTATGGCTACACCTTC

v_gene: TRBV6-5
d_gene: TRBD1
j_gene: TRBJ2-7
abundance: NA
CDR3aa: CASSPGQGSGYEQYF
CDR3nt: TGTGCCAGCAGCCCGGGACAGGGGAGTGGGTACGAGCAGTACTTC

v_gene: TRBV6-2/TRBV6-3
d_gene: TRBD2
j_gene: TRBJ2-1
abundance: NA
CDR3aa: CASSYEGGGARVNEQFF
CDR3nt: TGTGCCAGCAGTTATGAGGGCGGGGGGGCCCGGGTCAATGAGCAGTTCTTC

v_gene: TRBV28
d_gene: NA
j_gene: TRBJ1-2
abundance: NA
CDR3aa: CASSLNSYYGYTF
CDR3nt: TGTGCCAGCAGTTTAAACAGTTACTATGGCTACACCTTC

v_gene: TRBV6-5
d_gene: NA
j_gene: TRBJ1-4
abundance: NA
CDR3aa: CASSEQGGGNEKLFF
CDR3nt: TGTGCCAGCAGCGAGCAGGGAGGAGGTAATGAAAAACTGTTTTTT

v_gene: TRBV7-3
d_gene: TRBD2
j_gene: TRBJ2-1
abundance: NA
CDR3aa: CASSYLAGGPSSHEQFF
CDR3nt: TGTGCCAGCAGCTATCTAGCGGGGGGGCCCTCTTCCCATGAGCAGTTCTTC

v_gene: TRBV10-3
d_gene: NA
j_gene: TRBJ1-1
abundance: NA
CDR3aa: CAITRGQNTEAFF
CDR3nt: TGTGCCATCACGCGCGGACAGAACACTGAAGCTTTCTTT